A single sample gave rise to the 10 T cell receptor beta chains below, sequenced in a study of blood T cell repertoires in COVID-19. The repertoire was sequenced with immunoSEQ multiplex PCR; TCRdb's copy has only in-frame clones and lacks some. This table holds around 140,000 clones, about 91% found once. Sequenced material: peripheral blood. The receptors derive from a woman aged 50 to 60 with acute or convalescent COVID-19.

About this clone: A much larger clone lies a single base off, so this may be a read error. This chain uses TRBV7-7 with TRBJ1-1, with D uncertain. The CDR3 has 13 amino acids. V lost 1 base and J lost 1, with 4 bases in between. CDR1 and CDR2 (germline): SSHAT, FNYEAQ (reference sequence). The DNA for the CDR3 is TGTGCCAGCAGCTTAGACAGGAACACTGAAGCTTTCTTT. Translation gives CASSLDRNTEAFF.

The V call is TRBV4-1, the J call TRBJ2-7; 11 bases fit TRBD1. This CDR3 contains 15 residues. The V gene end was trimmed by 3 bases and the J gene end by 5 bases; junction bases not matched to a gene: 6. Per the germline V gene, CDR1 is MGHRA and CDR2 is YSYEKL. CDR3 sequence reads: CASSHTGTGGDEQYF. Written as DNA, the CDR3 is TGCGCCAGCAGCCATACCGGGACAGGGGGAGACGAGCAGTACTTC.

This sequence joins TRBV7-3 and TRBJ2-2; 11 nucleotides match TRBD2. Germline V lookup: CDR1 SGHTA, CDR2 FQGTGA. Trimming cost V 2 bases and J 2 bases; bases outside gene matches: 1. The CDR3 totals 16 residues. The CDR3 DNA sequence: TGTGCCAGCAGCTTAGGACTAGCGGGCAACACCGGGGAGCTGTTTTTT. Its protein product is CASSLGLAGNTGELFF.

This CDR3 is CASSLASGFPPYEQYF. The DNA for the CDR3 is TGTGCCAGCAGCTTAGCGTCGGGGTTTCCCCCCTACGAGCAGTACTTC. The chain links TRBV11-2 to TRBJ2-7, with D possibly TRBD2 on 5 matching bases. CDR1 and CDR2 (germline): SGHAT, FQNNGV. V shed 1 base and J shed 2 bases, with 15 bases lying between them. The CDR3 spans 16 residues.

V usage is TRBV30 and J usage is TRBJ1-1, with TRBD1 matching over 8 bases. This CDR3 region has 13 residues. Germline V gives CDR1 GTSNPN, CDR2 SVGIG (reference sequence). V shed 5 bases, J shed 3 bases, and the junction held 5 bases outside the gene matches. CDR3: CAWDRGRDTEAFF. As DNA, the CDR3 is TGTGCCTGGGACAGGGGTAGGGACACTGAAGCTTTCTTT.

This rearrangement joins TRBV5-1 to TRBJ1-3, with D uncertain. Trimming removed 0 bases at V and 0 bases at J, with 10 bases between. The germline V gene has CDR1 SGHRS and CDR2 YFSETQ. The CDR3 totals 16 residues. The CDR3 nucleotides are TGCGCCAGCAGCTTGGGGTGGACTCTCTCTGGAAACACCATATATTTT. Protein product: CASSLGWTLSGNTIYF.

The chain couples TRBV7-8 to TRBJ1-6, with TRBD1 matching over 10 bases. With 3 bases clipped from V and 9 bases from J, the junction kept 5 bases outside the gene matches. The CDR3 is 15 amino acids. The germline gives CDR1 SGHVS, CDR2 FQNEAQ. The CDR3, as DNA: TGTGCCAGCAGCTTCTCCGGACAGGGGGTTTCACCCCTCCACTTT. It translates to CASSFSGQGVSPLHF.

The chain carries TRBV6-5 and TRBJ1-5, with 7 bases fitting TRBD1. V lost 7 bases, J lost 3 bases, and 9 bases stayed unmatched. This CDR3 spans 15 amino acids. The V gene's germline CDR1 is MNHEY and CDR2 SVGAGI. The CDR3 nucleotides are TGTGCCAGCACCCAGGCAGGGGGGCTCAATCAGCCCCAGCATTTT. This gives the protein CASTQAGGLNQPQHF.

Concerning this clone: One end of the junction varies from germline; a read error may be responsible. The chain is built from TRBV2 and TRBJ1-1, with D uncertain. Looked up from germline, CDR1 is SNHLY and CDR2 is FYNNEI. The CDR3 spans 14 residues. The CDR3 sequence: CASSEILLNTEAFF. CDR3 nucleotide sequence: TGTGCCAGCAGTGAGATCCTACTGAATACTGAAGCTTTCTTT. Drawing the rest from reference TRBV2 and TRBJ1-1, the complete variable domain is EPEVTQTPSHQVTQMGQEVILRCVPISNHLYFYWYRQILGQKVEFLVSFYNNEISEKSEIFDDQFSVERPDGSNFTLKIRSTKLEDSAMYFCASSEILLNTEAFFGQGTRLTVV.

For the CDR3, the DNA is TGTGCCAGCAGCTTGCCTAGGACAGGGAGTCACGAGCAGTACTTC. Protein: CASSLPRTGSHEQYF. The chain recombines TRBV11-2 with TRBJ2-7, with TRBD1 matching over 8 bases. The CDR3 is made up of 15 amino acids. Germline loops: CDR1 SGHAT, CDR2 FQNNGV. V shed 3 bases and J 5 bases; nucleotides not matched to a gene: 9.